This T cell receptor beta chain was sequenced for a study of CD8 T cells in ankylosing spondylitis. Study-level points and caveats: What appeared characteristic of ankylosing spondylitis blood was a TCR beta motif of several highly homologous variants.

Only a few counts were recorded for this clonotype. What it binds is not known. The CDR3 loop spans 16 amino acids. CDR1 is SGHTA and CDR2 is FQGTGA in the germline V gene. The trim removed 2 bases at V and 5 bases at J, leaving 8 bases unmatched. Making the TCR beta libraries involved quantitative 5'-RACE with molecular barcodes. TCRdb re-called the 5' RACE reads with MiXCR, one entry per CDR3 protein. Of a few hundred thousand distinct CDR3 sequences in the sample, around 17% are singletons; the top ten hold 42%. The chain carries TRBV7-3 and TRBJ2-2; 7 bases are a match to TRBD1. What was sequenced was blood, either unsorted or a sorted T cell fraction (not recorded which). The TCR was taken from a male donor with ankylosing spondylitis. The CDR3 sequence is CASSLGPGGSTGELFF. The CDR3 DNA reads as TGTGCCAGCAGCTTAGGGCCAGGGGGTTCGACCGGGGAGCTGTTTTTT.